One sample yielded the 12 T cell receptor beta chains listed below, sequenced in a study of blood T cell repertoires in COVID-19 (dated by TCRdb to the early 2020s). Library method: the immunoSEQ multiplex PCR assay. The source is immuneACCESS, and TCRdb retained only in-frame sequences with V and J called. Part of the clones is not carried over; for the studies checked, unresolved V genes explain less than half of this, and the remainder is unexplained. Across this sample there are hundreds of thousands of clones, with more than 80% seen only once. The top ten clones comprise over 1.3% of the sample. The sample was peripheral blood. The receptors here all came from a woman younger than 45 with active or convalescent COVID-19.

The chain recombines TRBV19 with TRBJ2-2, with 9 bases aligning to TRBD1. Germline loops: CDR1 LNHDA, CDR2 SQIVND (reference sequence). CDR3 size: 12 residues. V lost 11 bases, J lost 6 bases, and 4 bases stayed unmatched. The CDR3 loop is CAGGTGSGELFF. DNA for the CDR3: TGTGCCGGAGGGACAGGGTCCGGGGAGCTGTTTTTT.

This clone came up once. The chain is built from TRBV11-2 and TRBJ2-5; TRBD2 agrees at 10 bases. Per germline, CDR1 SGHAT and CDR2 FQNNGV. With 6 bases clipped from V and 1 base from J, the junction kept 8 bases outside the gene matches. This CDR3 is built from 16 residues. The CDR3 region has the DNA TGTGCCAGCAGGCATTATAGCGGGAGGCCCCAAGAGACCCAGTACTTC. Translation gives CASRHYSGRPQETQYF. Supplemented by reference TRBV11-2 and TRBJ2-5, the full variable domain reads EAGVAQSPRYKIIEKRQSVAFWCNPISGHATLYWYQQILGQGPKLLIQFQNNGVVDDSQLPKDRFSAERLKGVDSTLKIQPAKLEDSAVYLCASRHYSGRPQETQYFGPGTRLLVL.

CDR3 nucleotides: TGTGCCAGCAGCGCGACAGGGTCGGGTACAGATACGCAGTATTTT. Residues: CASSATGSGTDTQYF. This chain links TRBV25-1 with TRBJ2-3; 7 positions agree with TRBD1. The V and J ends lost 6 bases and 3 bases, in that order; junction bases with no gene match: 9. The CDR3 spans 15 residues. Germline CDR1 MGHDK, CDR2 SYGVNS. The whole variable domain, remainder taken from reference TRBV25-1 and TRBJ2-3, is EADIYQTPRYLVIGTGKKITLECSQTMGHDKMYWYQQDPGMELHLIHYSYGVNSTEKGDLSSESTVSRIRTEHFPLTLESARPSHTSQYLCASSATGSGTDTQYFGPGTRLTVL.

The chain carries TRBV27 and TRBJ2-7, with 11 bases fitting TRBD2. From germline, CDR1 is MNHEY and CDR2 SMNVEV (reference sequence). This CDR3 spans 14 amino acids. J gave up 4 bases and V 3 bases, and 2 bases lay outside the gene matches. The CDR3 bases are TGTGCCAGCAGTTTTCGGACTAGCGGGTACGAGCAGTACTTC. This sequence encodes CASSFRTSGYEQYF.

The CDR3, as DNA: TGTGCCAGCAACGGACTCCTAAACACTGAAGCTTTCTTT. This codes for CASNGLLNTEAFF. The chain combines TRBV2 with TRBJ1-1; D is unresolved. The CDR3 contains 13 residues. Per germline, CDR1 SNHLY and CDR2 FYNNEI. V gave up 7 bases and J gave up 2 bases, with 11 bases separating them.

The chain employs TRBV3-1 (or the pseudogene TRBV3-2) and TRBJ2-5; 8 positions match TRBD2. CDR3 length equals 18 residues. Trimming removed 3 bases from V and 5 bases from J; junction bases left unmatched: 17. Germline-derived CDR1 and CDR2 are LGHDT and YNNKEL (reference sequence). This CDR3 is CASSQGGRSGGVRETQYF. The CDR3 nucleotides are TGTGCCAGCAGCCAGGGGGGTAGGAGCGGGGGCGTACGCGAGACCCAGTACTTC.

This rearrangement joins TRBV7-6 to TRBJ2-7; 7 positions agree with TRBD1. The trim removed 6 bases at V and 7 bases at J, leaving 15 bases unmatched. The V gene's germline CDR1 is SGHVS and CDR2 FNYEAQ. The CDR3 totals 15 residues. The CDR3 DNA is TGTGCCAGCAGTCTTGGACAGGCCCTCGAAGGGGAGCAGTACTTC. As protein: CASSLGQALEGEQYF.

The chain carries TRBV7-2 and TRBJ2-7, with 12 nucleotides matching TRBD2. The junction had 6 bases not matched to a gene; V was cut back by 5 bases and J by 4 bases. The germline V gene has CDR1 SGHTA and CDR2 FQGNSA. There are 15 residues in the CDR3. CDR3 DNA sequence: TGTGCCAGCAGCGTCGAGACTAGCGGGGGATACGAGCAGTACTTC. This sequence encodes CASSVETSGGYEQYF.

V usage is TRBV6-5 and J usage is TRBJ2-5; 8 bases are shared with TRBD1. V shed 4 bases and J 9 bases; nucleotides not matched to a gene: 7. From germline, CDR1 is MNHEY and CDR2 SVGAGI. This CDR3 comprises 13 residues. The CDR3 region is CASSSSTGVAQYF. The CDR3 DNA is TGTGCCAGCAGTTCCTCGACAGGGGTGGCCCAGTACTTC.

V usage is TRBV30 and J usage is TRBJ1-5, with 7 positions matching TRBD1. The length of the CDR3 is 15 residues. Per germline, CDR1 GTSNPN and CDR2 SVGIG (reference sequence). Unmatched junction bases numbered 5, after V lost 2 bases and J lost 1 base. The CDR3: CAWSIGTASNQPQHF. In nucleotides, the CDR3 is TGTGCCTGGAGTATCGGGACAGCCAGCAATCAGCCCCAGCATTTT.

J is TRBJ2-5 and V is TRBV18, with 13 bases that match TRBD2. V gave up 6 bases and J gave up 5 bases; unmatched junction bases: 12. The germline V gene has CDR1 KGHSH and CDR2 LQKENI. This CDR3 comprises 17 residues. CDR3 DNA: TGTGCCAGCTCGGGACTAGCGGGACGAACCGCGGGGGAGACCCAGTACTTC. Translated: CASSGLAGRTAGETQYF.

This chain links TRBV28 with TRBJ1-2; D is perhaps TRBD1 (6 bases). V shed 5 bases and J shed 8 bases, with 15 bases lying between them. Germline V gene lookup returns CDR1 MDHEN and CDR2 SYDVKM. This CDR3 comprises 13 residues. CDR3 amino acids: CASSMRQVYGYTF. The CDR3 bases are TGTGCCAGCAGTATGCGACAGGTATACGGCTACACCTTC.